Following are 27 T cell receptor beta chains from one sample sequenced in a study of blood T cell repertoires in COVID-19. This table comes from immunoSEQ multiplex PCR, and its TCRdb copy is limited to in-frame clones, with some not included. The data contain about 310,000 clones, 90% of them singletons. Sample: peripheral blood. These receptors all come from a woman in her 40s with COVID-19, enrolled during active disease.

This sequence joins TRBV6-2 or TRBV6-3 and TRBJ2-5; possibly TRBD2 for D (6 bases). The CDR3 is made up of 15 amino acids. Germline V lookup: CDR1 MNHEY, CDR2 SVGEGT. Trimming stripped 4 bases from V and 5 bases from J, with 17 bases between. The CDR3 spells CASSFGLSPGETQYF. Here the CDR3 DNA reads TGTGCCAGCAGTTTCGGACTATCTCCGGGGGAGACCCAGTACTTC.

The CDR3 DNA follows: TGTGCCAGCACCGCCAGGGAAACCGGGGAGCTGTTTTTT. The encoded protein is CASTARETGELFF. The rearrangement links TRBV6-5 to TRBJ2-2, with D possibly TRBD1 on 5 matching bases. CDR3 length equals 13 residues. From germline, CDR1 is MNHEY and CDR2 SVGAGI. The V and J ends lost 7 bases and 5 bases respectively, with 11 bases between them.

The genes are TRBV19 and TRBJ1-1; possibly TRBD1 for D (5 bases). Germline CDR1 is LNHDA and CDR2 is SQIVND (reference sequence). The germline V and J ends were trimmed by 0 bases and 4 bases, with 12 bases remaining between them. The CDR3 totals 15 residues. The CDR3 region is CASSIDGQGGTEAFF. DNA for the CDR3: TGTGCCAGTAGTATAGATGGGCAGGGTGGCACTGAAGCTTTCTTT.

CDR3 sequence reads: CASRSLLPGQGADEQYF. The CDR3, as DNA: TGTGCCAGCAGGAGTCTATTACCGGGACAGGGGGCAGACGAGCAGTACTTC. The J gene is TRBJ2-7, the V gene TRBV7-8, with 12 bases that match TRBD1. V shed 6 bases, J shed 5 bases, and the junction held 14 bases outside the gene matches. Per germline, CDR1 SGHVS and CDR2 FQNEAQ. The CDR3 sequence is 17 residues long.

The rearrangement joins TRBV24-1 to TRBJ2-1, with 9 nucleotides matching TRBD2. This CDR3 comprises 14 residues. Germline trimming cut 11 bases from V and 6 bases from J; bases unmatched to any gene: 10. The germline V gene encodes CDR1 KGHDR and CDR2 SFDVKD. The CDR3 is CASGAGGRFNEQFF. CDR3 nucleotides: TGTGCCAGTGGTGCGGGGGGGCGTTTCAATGAGCAGTTCTTC.

This chain connects TRBV28 to TRBJ1-5; D may be TRBD1 (6 bases). Germline V lookup: CDR1 MDHEN, CDR2 SYDVKM. V lost 10 bases and J 2 bases, leaving 24 bases between the germline ends. This CDR3 comprises 17 residues. CDR3 sequence reads: CATRSGVARYGNQPQHF. The CDR3 DNA follows: TGTGCCACCCGGTCAGGGGTAGCTCGTTATGGCAATCAGCCCCAGCATTTT.

This chain connects TRBV7-9 to TRBJ2-7, with D uncertain. The CDR3 runs 12 residues. V gave up 4 bases and J gave up 4 bases, with 8 bases separating them. Germline V lookup: CDR1 SEHNR, CDR2 FQNEAQ (reference sequence). In DNA, the CDR3 is TGTGCCAGCAGCTCAACCCTATACGAGCAGTACTTC. This encodes CASSSTLYEQYF.

This rearrangement joins TRBV28 to TRBJ2-3, with a possible D match to TRBD1 (5 bases). CDR1 MDHEN and CDR2 SYDVKM come from the germline V gene. CDR3 length: 15 amino acids. V lost 2 bases and J 3 bases, leaving 12 bases between the germline ends. The CDR3 spells CASSLQGSVTDTQYF. CDR3 nucleotides: TGTGCCAGCAGTTTACAGGGTTCTGTGACAGATACGCAGTATTTT.

The CDR3 DNA reads as TGTGCCAGCAGCGTAAGCCAGGGGGTGTATGGCTACACCTTC. Translated: CASSVSQGVYGYTF. V and J are TRBV9 and TRBJ1-2; 7 nucleotides agree with TRBD1. J lost 5 bases, V lost 1 base, and 5 bases had no gene match. CDR1 is SGDLS, CDR2 YYNGEE, per germline. There are 14 residues in the CDR3.

The J gene is TRBJ1-5, the V gene TRBV3-1 (or the pseudogene TRBV3-2); 9 positions match TRBD1. The CDR3 has 16 amino acids. J was trimmed by 9 bases and V by 1 base; bases with no gene match: 10. The germline CDR1 and CDR2 sequences are LGHDT and YNNKEL (reference sequence). CDR3 in DNA: TGTGCCAGCAGCCAAGGGGACAGGGTACATGGTCCGCCCCAGCATTTT. Protein: CASSQGDRVHGPPQHF.

This clone was seen more than once but under ten times. The CDR3 sequence: CASQALPLGYNEQFF. The CDR3 nucleotides are TGTGCCAGCCAGGCCCTTCCTTTAGGCTACAATGAGCAGTTCTTC. The chain joins TRBV27 to TRBJ2-1; D is unresolved. V was trimmed by 8 bases and J by 3 bases, leaving 17 bases between them. In germline, CDR1 is MNHEY, CDR2 SMNVEV (reference sequence). The CDR3 spans 15 residues.

The CDR3 is CASSFRSGSVETQYF. The DNA of the CDR3 is TGTGCCAGCAGCTTCAGGAGCGGGAGTGTGGAGACCCAGTACTTC. The chain joins TRBV7-3 to TRBJ2-5; 8 bases agree with TRBD2. Germline values: CDR1 SGHTA, CDR2 FQGTGA. This CDR3 region has 15 residues. J lost 5 bases, V lost 3 bases, and 8 bases had no gene match.

V and J are TRBV19 and TRBJ2-7, with 14 bases matching TRBD2. CDR1 LNHDA and CDR2 SQIVND come from the germline V gene (reference sequence). Trimming cost V 9 bases and J 6 bases; bases outside gene matches: 13. The CDR3 covers 16 residues. CDR3 sequence reads: CARPRGLAGEVGEQYF. The DNA of the CDR3 is TGTGCCAGACCGAGGGGACTAGCGGGAGAAGTAGGCGAGCAGTACTTC.

J is TRBJ1-2 and V is TRBV2; D gene ambiguous. V was cut by 8 bases and J by 3 bases, with 16 bases left in between. CDR1 is SNHLY, CDR2 FYNNEI, per germline. The CDR3 loop spans 14 amino acids. The CDR3 DNA is TGTGCCAGCGGGAGGCCCGTAATTGACTATGGCTACACCTTC. Translation gives CASGRPVIDYGYTF.

This chain's CDR3 is CASSRGDALPADTQYF. CDR3 coding DNA: TGCGCCAGCAGCCGGGGGGACGCCTTGCCGGCAGATACGCAGTATTTT. The chain couples TRBV5-1 to TRBJ2-3, with 7 nucleotides matching TRBD2. Trimming at V came to 4 bases and at J to 4 bases, leaving 12 bases not matched to a gene. In germline, CDR1 is SGHRS, CDR2 YFSETQ. This CDR3 has 16 amino acids.

The rearrangement joins TRBV7-8 to TRBJ2-1; 14 bases agree with TRBD2. The CDR3 is 17 amino acids. Per germline, CDR1 SGHVS and CDR2 FQNEAQ. J gave up 8 bases and V 4 bases, and 10 bases lay outside the gene matches. The CDR3 protein is CASSYSSGLAGVDEQFF. CDR3 DNA: TGTGCCAGCAGCTATAGCTCGGGACTAGCGGGAGTAGATGAGCAGTTCTTC. Supplemented by reference TRBV7-8 and TRBJ2-1, the full variable domain reads GAGVSQSPRYKVAKRGQDVALRCDPISGHVSLFWYQQALGQGPEFLTYFQNEAQLDKSGLPSDRFFAERPEGSVSTLKIQRTQQEDSAVYLCASSYSSGLAGVDEQFFGPGTRLTVL.

This chain's CDR3 is CASSQVARVFLGAFF. CDR3 bases: TGCGCCAGCAGCCAAGTCGCCAGGGTCTTCCTTGGAGCTTTCTTT. The gene calls are TRBV4-3 and TRBJ1-1; the D gene is possibly TRBD1 (5 bases). The germline V gene encodes CDR1 LGHNA and CDR2 YSLEER. This CDR3 comprises 15 residues. V was trimmed by 1 base and J by 10 bases, leaving 19 bases between them.

The chain carries TRBV28 and TRBJ1-1, with TRBD1 as a possible D gene (5 bases). Germline CDR1 is MDHEN and CDR2 is SYDVKM. This CDR3 comprises 14 residues. Trimming stripped 6 bases from V and 2 bases from J, with 13 bases between. CDR3 sequence reads: CASSPGGINTEAFF. As DNA, the CDR3 is TGTGCCAGCAGCCCGGGGGGGATTAACACTGAAGCTTTCTTT.

The chain employs TRBV19 and TRBJ1-5, with D unresolved. CDR1 is LNHDA and CDR2 is SQIVND in the germline V gene (reference sequence). Trimming cost V 11 bases and J 6 bases, with 14 bases left between them. This CDR3 has 12 residues. The CDR3 loop is CAGSAGSQPQHF. The CDR3 nucleotides are TGTGCCGGATCTGCGGGTTCTCAGCCCCAGCATTTT.

Details on this clone: Other DNA sequences of this sample code for an identical CDR3. This CDR3 reads CASSIGTGAYEQYF. For the CDR3, the DNA is TGTGCCAGTAGTATCGGGACAGGGGCCTACGAGCAGTACTTC. This chain uses TRBV19 with TRBJ2-7, with 10 positions matching TRBD1. CDR3 length: 14 residues. CDR1 and CDR2 (germline): LNHDA, SQIVND (reference sequence). The V gene end was trimmed by 3 bases and the J gene end by 2 bases; junction bases not matched to a gene: 1.

The genes are TRBV9 and TRBJ2-7, with 10 positions matching TRBD1. Germline V CDR1 and CDR2: SGDLS, YYNGEE. Trimming cost V 0 bases and J 6 bases; bases outside gene matches: 6. The length of the CDR3 is 15 residues. CDR3 amino acids: CASSVGWTGGVEQYF. CDR3 DNA sequence: TGTGCCAGCAGCGTAGGGTGGACAGGGGGGGTCGAGCAGTACTTC. The complete variable domain, with remaining parts taken from reference TRBV9 and TRBJ2-7, reads DSGVTQTPKHLITATGQRVTLRCSPRSGDLSVYWYQQSLDQGLQFLIQYYNGEERAKGNILERFSAQQFPDLHSELNLSSLELGDSALYFCASSVGWTGGVEQYFGPGTRLTVT.

This clone was observed once. DNA for the CDR3: TGTGCCAGCAGCTTGTTACAGGGTGCAGGATCACCCCTCCACTTT. Its protein product is CASSLLQGAGSPLHF. The rearrangement uses TRBV7-2 and TRBJ1-6, with a possible D match to TRBD1 (6 bases). V lost 3 bases to trimming and J lost 10 bases, with 16 bases between them. The germline gives CDR1 SGHTA, CDR2 FQGNSA. The CDR3 has 15 residues.

V usage is TRBV7-2 and J usage is TRBJ2-5, with 7 bases aligning to TRBD1. The CDR3 extends over 13 amino acids. Germline assignment: CDR1 SGHTA and CDR2 FQGNSA. V lost 7 bases, J lost 4 bases, and 6 bases stayed unmatched. The DNA for the CDR3 is TGTGCCAGCATGACAGGGACCGGAGAGACCCAGTACTTC. This gives the protein CASMTGTGETQYF.

V and J are TRBV7-9 and TRBJ2-7; TRBD1 aligns across 8 bases. The V segment lost 5 bases and the J segment 3 bases; nucleotides outside the gene matches: 9. Germline V lookup: CDR1 SEHNR, CDR2 FQNEAQ (reference sequence). The CDR3 spans 15 residues. This chain's CDR3 is CASSTGPGTGYEQYF. The CDR3 DNA follows: TGTGCCAGCAGCACCGGCCCGGGGACAGGCTACGAGCAGTACTTC.

The chain combines TRBV18 with TRBJ2-7; the D gene is possibly TRBD2 (6 bases). V lost 0 bases to trimming and J lost 3 bases, with 15 bases between them. The CDR3 totals 16 residues. CDR1 and CDR2 (germline): KGHSH, LQKENI. CDR3 amino acids: CASSPPEGWKSYEQYF. In DNA, the CDR3 is TGTGCCAGCTCACCACCGGAGGGGTGGAAGAGCTACGAGCAGTACTTC.

Only a few counts were recorded for this clone. The chain combines TRBV6-2 or TRBV6-3 with TRBJ1-5, with D possibly matching TRBD1 (6 bases). The germline CDR1 and CDR2 sequences are MNHEY and SVGEGT. Trimming removed 0 bases from V and 6 bases from J, with 9 bases in between. The length of the CDR3 is 14 residues. The CDR3 region is CASSYSSRGQPQHF. CDR3 in DNA: TGTGCCAGCAGTTACTCGAGCAGGGGTCAGCCCCAGCATTTT.

This sequence joins TRBV6-2 or TRBV6-3 and TRBJ2-7; TRBD2 matches 7 bases. The germline gives CDR1 MNHEY, CDR2 SVGEGT. This CDR3 comprises 14 residues. With 6 bases clipped from V and 5 bases from J, the junction kept 10 bases outside the gene matches. The CDR3 DNA follows: TGTGCCAGCAGCCGAGCGGGGAGGGGCAACGAGCAGTACTTC. Translated: CASSRAGRGNEQYF.